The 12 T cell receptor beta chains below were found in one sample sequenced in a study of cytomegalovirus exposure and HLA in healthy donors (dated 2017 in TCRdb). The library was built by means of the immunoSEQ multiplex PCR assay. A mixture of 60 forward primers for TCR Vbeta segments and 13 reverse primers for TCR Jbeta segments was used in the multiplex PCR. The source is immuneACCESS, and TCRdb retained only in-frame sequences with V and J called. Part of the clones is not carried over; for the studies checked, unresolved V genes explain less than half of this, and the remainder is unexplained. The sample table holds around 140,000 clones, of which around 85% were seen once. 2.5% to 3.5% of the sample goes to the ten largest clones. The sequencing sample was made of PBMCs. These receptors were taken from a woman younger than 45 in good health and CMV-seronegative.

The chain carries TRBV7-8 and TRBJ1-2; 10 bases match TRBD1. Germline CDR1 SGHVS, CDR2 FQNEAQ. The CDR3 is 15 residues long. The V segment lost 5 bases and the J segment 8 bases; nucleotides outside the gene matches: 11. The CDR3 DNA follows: TGTGCCAGCAGCGGGGACAGGGGCCGCCTTGGGGGCTACACCTTC. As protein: CASSGDRGRLGGYTF.

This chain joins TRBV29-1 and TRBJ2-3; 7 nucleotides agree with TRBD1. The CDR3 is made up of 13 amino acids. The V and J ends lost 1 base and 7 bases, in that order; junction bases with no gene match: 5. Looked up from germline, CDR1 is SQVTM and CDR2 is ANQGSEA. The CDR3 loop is CSVEGQGLNTQYF. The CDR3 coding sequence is TGCAGCGTTGAAGGACAGGGCTTAAATACGCAGTATTTT.

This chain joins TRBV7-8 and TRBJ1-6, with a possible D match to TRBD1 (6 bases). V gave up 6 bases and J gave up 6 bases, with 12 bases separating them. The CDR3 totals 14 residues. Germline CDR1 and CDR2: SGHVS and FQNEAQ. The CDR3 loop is CASSAGQSNSPLHF. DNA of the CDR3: TGTGCCAGCAGTGCAGGACAGAGTAATTCACCCCTCCACTTT. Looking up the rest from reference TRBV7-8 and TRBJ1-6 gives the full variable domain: GAGVSQSPRYKVAKRGQDVALRCDPISGHVSLFWYQQALGQGPEFLTYFQNEAQLDKSGLPSDRFFAERPEGSVSTLKIQRTQQEDSAVYLCASSAGQSNSPLHFGNGTRLTVT.

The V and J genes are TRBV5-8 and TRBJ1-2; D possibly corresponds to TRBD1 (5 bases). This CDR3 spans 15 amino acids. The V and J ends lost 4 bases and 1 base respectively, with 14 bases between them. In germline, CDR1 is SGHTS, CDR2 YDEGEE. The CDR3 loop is CASSEDIRLNYGYTF. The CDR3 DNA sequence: TGTGCCAGCAGCGAGGACATTCGACTTAACTATGGCTACACCTTC. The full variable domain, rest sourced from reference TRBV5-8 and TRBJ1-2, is EAGVTQSPTHLIKTRGQQATLRCSPISGHTSVYWYQQALGLGLQFLLWYDEGEERNRGNFPPRFSGRQFPNYSSELNVNALELEDSALYLCASSEDIRLNYGYTFGSGTRLTVV.

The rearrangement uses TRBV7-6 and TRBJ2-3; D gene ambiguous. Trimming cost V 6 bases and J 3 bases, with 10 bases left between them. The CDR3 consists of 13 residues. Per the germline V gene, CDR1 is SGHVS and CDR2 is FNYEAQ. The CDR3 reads CASSPVRTDTQYF. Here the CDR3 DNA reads TGTGCCAGCAGTCCGGTACGAACAGATACGCAGTATTTT.

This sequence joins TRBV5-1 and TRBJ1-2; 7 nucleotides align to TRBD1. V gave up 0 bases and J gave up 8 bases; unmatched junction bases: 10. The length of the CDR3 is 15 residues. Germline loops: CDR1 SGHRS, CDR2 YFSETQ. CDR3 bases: TGCGCCAGCAGCTTGGGGGGCCAGGGGGTTGAAGGCTACACCTTC. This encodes CASSLGGQGVEGYTF.

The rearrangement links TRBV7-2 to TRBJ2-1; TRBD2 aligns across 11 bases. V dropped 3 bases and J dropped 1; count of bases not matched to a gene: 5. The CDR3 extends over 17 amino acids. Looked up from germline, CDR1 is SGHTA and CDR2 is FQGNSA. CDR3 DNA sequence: TGTGCCAGCAGCTTGCTAGCGGGGGGCATATCCTACAATGAGCAGTTCTTC. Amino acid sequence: CASSLLAGGISYNEQFF.

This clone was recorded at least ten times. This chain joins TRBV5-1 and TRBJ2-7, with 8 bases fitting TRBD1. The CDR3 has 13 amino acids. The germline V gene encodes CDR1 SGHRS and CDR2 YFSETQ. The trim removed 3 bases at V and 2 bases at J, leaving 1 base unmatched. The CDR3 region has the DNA TGCGCCAGCAGCTGGACAGGGACCTACGAGCAGTACTTC. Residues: CASSWTGTYEQYF.

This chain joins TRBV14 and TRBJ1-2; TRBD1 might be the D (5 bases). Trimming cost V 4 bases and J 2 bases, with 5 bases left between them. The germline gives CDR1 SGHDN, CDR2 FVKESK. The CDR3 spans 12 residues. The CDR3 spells CASSRQNYGYTF. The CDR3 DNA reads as TGTGCCAGCAGCCGACAGAACTATGGCTACACCTTC.

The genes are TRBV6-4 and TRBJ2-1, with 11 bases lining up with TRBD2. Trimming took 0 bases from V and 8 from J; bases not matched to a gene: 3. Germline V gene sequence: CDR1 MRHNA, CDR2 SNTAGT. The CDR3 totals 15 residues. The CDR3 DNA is TGTGCCAGCAGTGACTCTACTAGCGGGAGCCATGAGCAGTTCTTC. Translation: CASSDSTSGSHEQFF.

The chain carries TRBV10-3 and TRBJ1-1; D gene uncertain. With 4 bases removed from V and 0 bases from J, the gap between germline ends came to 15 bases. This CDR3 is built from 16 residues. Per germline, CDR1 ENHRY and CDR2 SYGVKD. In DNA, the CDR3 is TGTGCCATCAGTGTTTTTGGAGTCATTATGAACACTGAAGCTTTCTTT. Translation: CAISVFGVIMNTEAFF.

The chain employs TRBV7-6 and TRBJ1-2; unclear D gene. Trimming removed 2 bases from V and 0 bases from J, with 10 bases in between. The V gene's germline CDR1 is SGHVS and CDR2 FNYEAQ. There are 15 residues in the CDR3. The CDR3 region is CASSLSSFSNYGYTF. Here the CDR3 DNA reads TGTGCCAGCAGCTTATCCAGTTTTTCTAACTATGGCTACACCTTC.